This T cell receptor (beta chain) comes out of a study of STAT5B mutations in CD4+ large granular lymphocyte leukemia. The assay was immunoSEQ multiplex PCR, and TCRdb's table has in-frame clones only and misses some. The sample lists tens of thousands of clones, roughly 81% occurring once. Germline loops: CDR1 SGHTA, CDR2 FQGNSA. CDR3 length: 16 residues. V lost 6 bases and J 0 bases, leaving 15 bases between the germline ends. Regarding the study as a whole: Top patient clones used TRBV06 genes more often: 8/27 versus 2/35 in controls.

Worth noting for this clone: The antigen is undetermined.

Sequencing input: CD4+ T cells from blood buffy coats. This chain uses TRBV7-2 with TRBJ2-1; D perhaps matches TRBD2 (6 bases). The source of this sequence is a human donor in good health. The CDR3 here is CASSLAGSFSYNEQFF. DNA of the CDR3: TGTGCCAGCAGTCTCGCGGGGTCGTTCTCCTACAATGAGCAGTTCTTC.